The following is a T cell receptor beta chain sequence with its context. Alongside a J-beta primer mix, a sample-barcoded 5' primer served in a second PCR lasting about 7 to 12 cycles. Each cDNA molecule was tagged by a template-switch adaptor with 12 random nucleotides. CDR3-containing paired-end reads numbered at least 3 million in each sample. TCRdb redid the calling of the 5' RACE reads with MiXCR, one entry per CDR3 protein. The table has roughly 1,500,000 distinct CDR3 sequences, 30% to 40% seen once. Per-sample PBMC isolation yielded at least 6.5 million cells. At least 6 micrograms of total RNA were extracted per sample. The entry originates in a study of blood T cells in healthy people across ages. The CDR3 extends over 15 amino acids. Germline V gene data show CDR1 as SGHVS and CDR2 as FNYEAQ. Trimming pared 2 bases from V and 6 bases from J, leaving 15 bases between.

The sequencing sample was made of blood. This receptor was taken from a woman in her twenties or thirties in good health. The V call is TRBV7-6, the J call TRBJ2-3; D is possibly TRBD1 or TRBD2 (5 bases each). CDR3 residues: CASSLRPVGTDTQYF. The CDR3 nucleotides read TGTGCCAGCAGCTTAAGGCCAGTCGGGACGGATACGCAGTATTTT.